This T cell receptor (beta chain) was profiled in a study of blood T cell repertoires in COVID-19. Study at large: Both acute and convalescent COVID-19 samples were obtained from the United States, Italy and Spain.

The assay was immunoSEQ multiplex PCR, and TCRdb's table has in-frame clones only and misses some. The table includes about 170,000 clones, roughly nine tenths detected once. The CDR3 is made up of 13 amino acids. CDR1 MNHEY and CDR2 SMNVEV come from the germline V gene (reference sequence). Losses at the gene ends were 6 bases for V and 7 bases for J; bases not matched to a gene: 6. Input material: peripheral blood. The receptor's source is a man in his fifties or sixties with acute or convalescent COVID-19. The chain uses TRBV27 and TRBJ1-5; 7 bases match TRBD1. The DNA of the CDR3 is TGTGCCAGCAGGGCCGACAGGGCCCAGCCCCAGCATTTT. Encoded protein: CASRADRAQPQHF.